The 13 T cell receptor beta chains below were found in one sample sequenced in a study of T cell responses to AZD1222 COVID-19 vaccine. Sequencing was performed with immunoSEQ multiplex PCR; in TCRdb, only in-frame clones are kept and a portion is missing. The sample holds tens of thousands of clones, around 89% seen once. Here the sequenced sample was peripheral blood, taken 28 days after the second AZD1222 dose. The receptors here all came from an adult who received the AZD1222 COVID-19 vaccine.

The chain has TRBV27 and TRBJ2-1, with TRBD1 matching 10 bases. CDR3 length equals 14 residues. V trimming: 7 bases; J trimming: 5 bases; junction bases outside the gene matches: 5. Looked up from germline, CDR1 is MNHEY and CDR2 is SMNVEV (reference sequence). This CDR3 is CASTDRGRNNEQFF. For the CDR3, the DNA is TGTGCCAGCACCGACAGGGGGCGCAACAATGAGCAGTTCTTC.

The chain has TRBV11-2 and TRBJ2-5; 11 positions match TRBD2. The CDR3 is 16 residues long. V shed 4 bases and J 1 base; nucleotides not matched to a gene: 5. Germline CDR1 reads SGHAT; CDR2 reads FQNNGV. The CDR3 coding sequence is TGTGCCAGCAGCTCACGACTAGCGGGGATCCAAGAGACCCAGTACTTC. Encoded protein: CASSSRLAGIQETQYF.

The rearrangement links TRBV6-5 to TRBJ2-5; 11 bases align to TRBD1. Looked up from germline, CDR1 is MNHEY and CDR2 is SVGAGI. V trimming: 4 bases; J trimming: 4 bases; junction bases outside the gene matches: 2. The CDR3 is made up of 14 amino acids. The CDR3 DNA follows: TGTGCCAGCAGTTGGACAGGGGGCCCAGAGACCCAGTACTTC. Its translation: CASSWTGGPETQYF.

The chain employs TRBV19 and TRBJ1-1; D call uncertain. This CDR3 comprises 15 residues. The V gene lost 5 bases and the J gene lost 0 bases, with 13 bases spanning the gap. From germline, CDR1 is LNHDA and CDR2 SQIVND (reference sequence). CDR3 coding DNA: TGTGCCAGTAGTGGTACCGCTGGCATGAACACTGAAGCTTTCTTT. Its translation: CASSGTAGMNTEAFF.

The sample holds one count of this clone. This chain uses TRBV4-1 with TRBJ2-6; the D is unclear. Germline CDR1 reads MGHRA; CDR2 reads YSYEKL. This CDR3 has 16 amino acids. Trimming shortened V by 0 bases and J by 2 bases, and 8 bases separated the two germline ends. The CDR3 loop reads CASSQEDRAGANVLTF. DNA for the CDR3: TGCGCCAGCAGCCAAGAGGACCGGGCTGGGGCCAACGTCCTGACTTTC.

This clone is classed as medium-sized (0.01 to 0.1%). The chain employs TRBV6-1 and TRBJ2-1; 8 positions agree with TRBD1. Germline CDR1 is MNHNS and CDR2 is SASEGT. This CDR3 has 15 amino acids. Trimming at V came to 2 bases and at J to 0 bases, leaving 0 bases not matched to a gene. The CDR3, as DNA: TGTGCCAGCAGTGAAACAGGGGGCTCCTACAATGAGCAGTTCTTC. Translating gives CASSETGGSYNEQFF.

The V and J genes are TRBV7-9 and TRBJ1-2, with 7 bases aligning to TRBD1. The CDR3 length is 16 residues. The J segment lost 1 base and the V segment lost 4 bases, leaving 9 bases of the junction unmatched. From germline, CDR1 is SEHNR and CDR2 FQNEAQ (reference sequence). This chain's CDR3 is CASSSVPGQNNYGYTF. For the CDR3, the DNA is TGTGCCAGCAGCTCCGTCCCGGGACAGAATAACTATGGCTACACCTTC.

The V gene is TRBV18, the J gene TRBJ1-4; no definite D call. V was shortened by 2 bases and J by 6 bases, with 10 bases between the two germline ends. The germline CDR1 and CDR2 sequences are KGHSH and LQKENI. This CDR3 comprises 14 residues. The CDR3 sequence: CASSPGHGDEKLFF. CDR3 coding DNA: TGTGCCAGCTCACCAGGGCACGGAGATGAAAAACTGTTTTTT.

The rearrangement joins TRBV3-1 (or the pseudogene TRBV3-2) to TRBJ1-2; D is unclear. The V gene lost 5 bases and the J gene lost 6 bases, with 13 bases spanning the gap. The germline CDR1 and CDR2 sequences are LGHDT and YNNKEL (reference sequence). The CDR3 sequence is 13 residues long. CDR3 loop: CASSKTGLDGYTF. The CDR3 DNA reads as TGTGCCAGCAGCAAAACTGGACTGGATGGCTACACCTTC.

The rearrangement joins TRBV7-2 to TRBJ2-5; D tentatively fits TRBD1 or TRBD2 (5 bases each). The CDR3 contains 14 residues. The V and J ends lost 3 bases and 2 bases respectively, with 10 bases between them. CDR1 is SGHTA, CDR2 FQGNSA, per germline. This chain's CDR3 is CASSFGTAQETQYF. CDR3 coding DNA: TGTGCCAGCAGCTTCGGGACGGCACAAGAGACCCAGTACTTC.

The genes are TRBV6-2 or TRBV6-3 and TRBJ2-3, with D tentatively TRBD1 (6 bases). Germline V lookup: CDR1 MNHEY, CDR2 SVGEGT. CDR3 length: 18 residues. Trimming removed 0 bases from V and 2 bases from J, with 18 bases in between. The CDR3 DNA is TGTGCCAGCAGTTACTCGATGGGTCCAGGGGTTCCCACAGATACGCAGTATTTT. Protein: CASSYSMGPGVPTDTQYF.

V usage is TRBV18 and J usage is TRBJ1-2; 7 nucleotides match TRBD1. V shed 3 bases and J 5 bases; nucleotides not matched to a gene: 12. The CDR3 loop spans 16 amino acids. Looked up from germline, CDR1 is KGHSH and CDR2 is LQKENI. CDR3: CASSPQESGGEYGYTF. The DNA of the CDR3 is TGTGCCAGCTCACCTCAAGAGTCAGGGGGAGAATATGGCTACACCTTC.

CDR3 protein: CASSQGTQGRTEAFF. CDR3 DNA: TGTGCCAGCAGCCAAGGAACCCAGGGGAGAACTGAAGCTTTCTTT. The J gene is TRBJ1-1, the V gene TRBV3-1 (or the pseudogene TRBV3-2); a weak D match, TRBD1 (6 bases). Germline-derived CDR1 and CDR2 are LGHDT and YNNKEL (reference sequence). With 1 base removed from V and 5 bases from J, the gap between germline ends came to 14 bases. The CDR3 has 15 residues.